The 2 T cell receptor beta chains presented below share a single source sample, sequenced in a study of blood T cell repertoires in COVID-19 (dated by TCRdb to the early 2020s). Library prep was done by the immunoSEQ multiplex PCR assay. TCRdb limited this immuneACCESS table to in-frame rearrangements with V and J called. A share of clones is missing; checked studies link under half to unresolved V genes, and the rest is unexplained. The table for this sample lists 90,000 to 100,000 clones; approximately 80% of them were counted only once. 4.1% of the sample is in the top ten clones. Specimen: peripheral blood. The receptors were sampled from a man aged 60 to 69 with acute or convalescent COVID-19.

The CDR3 protein is CASSFPRLAGGPKDTQYF. CDR3 coding DNA: TGTGCCAGCAGTTTCCCGCGACTAGCGGGAGGGCCAAAAGATACGCAGTATTTT. V gene TRBV6-2 or TRBV6-3 combines with J gene TRBJ2-3; 14 nucleotides line up with TRBD2. Germline CDR1 reads MNHEY; CDR2 reads SVGEGT. This CDR3 contains 18 residues. Unmatched junction bases numbered 11, after V lost 4 bases and J lost 5 bases.

The V call is TRBV15, the J call TRBJ2-3; 8 bases are shared with TRBD2. The CDR3 length is 16 residues. V lost 4 bases, J lost 0 bases, and 6 bases stayed unmatched. Germline V CDR1 and CDR2: LNHNV, YYDKDF (reference sequence). The CDR3 DNA follows: TGTGCCACCAGCAACTTCGGACTAGCTAGCACAGATACGCAGTATTTT. Protein sequence: CATSNFGLASTDTQYF.